The 22 T cell receptor beta chains reported below all come from one sample, sequenced in a study of regulatory T cells in long-lasting Graves disease. The time point was: newly diagnosed GD, antithyroid drugs for less than 3 months. Scientists built the TCR library using RNA that was extracted from PBMCs. Arm-PCR of CDR3 regions and iRepertoire HTBI primers were the basis on which TCR beta libraries were built. TCRdb reanalysed the multiplex PCR reads using MiXCR and keeps one entry per CDR3 protein. The sample includes hundreds of thousands of distinct CDR3 sequences, about 15% seen only once; the top ten take just under 25%. A further study also used this sample, focusing on T cells in Graves' hyperthyroidism and ophthalmopathy.

Here the sequenced sample was peripheral blood mononuclear cells (PBMCs), taken at new diagnosis, from a patient treated with antithyroid drugs. The receptors stem from a woman aged 35-65 years with Graves disease.

There are a few counts of this clonotype. V usage is TRBV6-1 and J usage is TRBJ2-3; maybe TRBD2 (6 bases). V dropped 6 bases and J dropped 6 bases, with 25 bases sitting between them. The germline CDR1 and CDR2 sequences are MNHNS and SASEGT. The CDR3 has 17 amino acids. The CDR3 DNA is TGTGCCAGCAGCAGCCCGGGGACTGGTACCTCCCGTGATACGCAGTATTTT. Protein product: CASSSPGTGTSRDTQYF.

V and J are TRBV4-1 and TRBJ1-2; D is possibly TRBD1 (6 bases). Germline assignment: CDR1 MGHRA and CDR2 YSYEKL. CDR3 length: 14 residues. V was cut by 2 bases and J by 2 bases, with 9 bases left in between. The CDR3 protein is CASSQTRGNYGYTF. The CDR3 DNA reads TGCGCCAGCAGCCAAACGAGGGGGAACTATGGCTACACCTTC.

The table lists this clonotype with many counts. This sequence joins TRBV2 and TRBJ2-5, with D perhaps matching TRBD1 (6 bases). CDR3 length: 15 residues. V was cut by 6 bases and J by 2 bases, with 16 bases left in between. Germline lookup yields CDR1 SNHLY and CDR2 FYNNEI. This CDR3 reads CASSQLGDRQETQYF. The CDR3 DNA sequence: TGTGCCAGCAGCCAACTGGGAGACAGGCAAGAGACCCAGTACTTC.

This clonotype was observed at least ten times. V usage is TRBV30 and J usage is TRBJ1-6, with 7 bases lining up with TRBD1. The V segment lost 3 bases and the J segment 14 bases; nucleotides outside the gene matches: 13. CDR3 length: 14 residues. Per the germline V gene, CDR1 is GTSNPN and CDR2 is SVGIG (reference sequence). CDR3 sequence reads: CAWSPGQRSPSLHF. CDR3 in DNA: TGTGCCTGGAGCCCGGGACAGCGATCTCCTTCCCTCCACTTT.

This rearrangement joins TRBV6-1 to TRBJ2-7, with 9 positions matching TRBD1. The CDR3 has 16 amino acids. CDR1 is MNHNS, CDR2 SASEGT, per germline. The ends lost 5 bases at V and 5 bases at J; junction bases unmatched: 13. DNA for the CDR3: TGTGCCAGCAGTCCCGCCCAAGAACAGGGGGCGGACGAGCAGTACTTC. Protein product: CASSPAQEQGADEQYF.

The CDR3, as DNA: TGTGCCAGCAGTTTGGGGTCGTACGGGGCGGACACTGAAGCTTTCTTT. Encoded protein: CASSLGSYGADTEAFF. The chain joins TRBV12-3 or TRBV12-4 to TRBJ1-1, with D possibly being TRBD1 (5 bases). This CDR3 comprises 16 residues. With 3 bases removed from V and 3 bases from J, the gap between germline ends came to 17 bases.

This clonotype has ten or more counts. V is TRBV11-2 and J is TRBJ2-5; no definite D call. This CDR3 comprises 14 residues. The V and J ends lost 1 base and 3 bases respectively, with 9 bases between them. Per germline, CDR1 SGHAT and CDR2 FQNNGV. CDR3 DNA: TGTGCCAGCAGCTTAGCCCCTAGAGAAGAGACCCAGTACTTC. Protein product: CASSLAPREETQYF.

At least ten counts were recorded for this clonotype. The chain uses TRBV2 and TRBJ1-1; D might be TRBD1 (6 bases). CDR3 length equals 16 residues. Trimming removed 2 bases from V and 7 bases from J, with 20 bases in between. The germline gives CDR1 SNHLY, CDR2 FYNNEI. CDR3: CASSEKVGAGRSEAFF. CDR3 in DNA: TGTGCCAGCAGTGAAAAAGTGGGGGCAGGAAGGAGTGAAGCTTTCTTT.

This clonotype turned up a few times. In nucleotides, the CDR3 is TGTGCCAGCAGCCCTTTCCCCCGACTAGCGGGGGGGCATAATGAGCAGTTCTTC. Translation gives CASSPFPRLAGGHNEQFF. The chain links TRBV7-3 to TRBJ2-1, with 14 nucleotides matching TRBD2. The germline CDR1 and CDR2 sequences are SGHTA and FQGTGA. The trim removed 5 bases at V and 7 bases at J, leaving 13 bases unmatched. There are 18 residues in the CDR3.

This clonotype was counted only a few times. The CDR3 DNA follows: TGTGCCACCAGCAGAGGAGTTTCGAACACCGGGGAGCTGTTTTTT. Amino acids: CATSRGVSNTGELFF. The chain uses TRBV15 and TRBJ2-2; D remains ambiguous. Per germline, CDR1 LNHNV and CDR2 YYDKDF (reference sequence). The CDR3 has 15 residues. V shed 1 base and J shed 0 bases, with 6 bases lying between them.

This clonotype has more than one count but fewer than ten. The chain joins TRBV5-1 to TRBJ2-5; TRBD2 is a possible D gene (5 bases). Per germline, CDR1 SGHRS and CDR2 YFSETQ. The CDR3 consists of 16 residues. V was clipped by 4 bases and J by 4 bases, with 20 bases between them. CDR3 nucleotides: TGCGCCAGCAGCCTGATGGGTCCGGCGGGCTCAGAGACCCAGTACTTC. Residues: CASSLMGPAGSETQYF.

The rearrangement links TRBV15 to TRBJ2-1, with 8 positions matching TRBD1. Unmatched junction bases numbered 16, after V lost 0 bases and J lost 0 bases. There are 21 residues in the CDR3. CDR1 is LNHNV, CDR2 YYDKDF, per germline (reference sequence). Here the CDR3 reads CATSRDYGPGTGLSSYNEQFF. The DNA for the CDR3 is TGTGCCACCAGCAGAGATTACGGGCCAGGGACAGGCCTTAGCTCCTACAATGAGCAGTTCTTC.

The chain links TRBV19 to TRBJ2-7; D gene ambiguous. In germline, CDR1 is LNHDA, CDR2 SQIVND (reference sequence). Trimming pared 2 bases from V and 4 bases from J, leaving 12 bases between. This CDR3 is 14 amino acids long. The CDR3 DNA sequence: TGTGCCAGTAGTATATCCGGATTACCTTACGAGCAGTACTTC. Its protein product is CASSISGLPYEQYF.

This clonotype has a count of ten or more. V is TRBV12-5 and J is TRBJ2-1, with a possible D match to TRBD2 (7 bases). The V gene's germline CDR1 is LGHNT and CDR2 FRNRAP. The germline V and J ends were trimmed by 4 bases and 4 bases, with 17 bases remaining between them. This CDR3 has 16 amino acids. CDR3 DNA: TGTGCTAGTGGTTGGGGGGGCAGACCAGAGTACAATGAGCAGTTCTTC. Its protein is CASGWGGRPEYNEQFF.

The table lists this clonotype with a few counts. This chain joins TRBV20-1 and TRBJ1-6; D gene unclear. CDR3 length: 14 residues. Germline V CDR1 and CDR2: DFQATT, SNEGSKA (reference sequence). The V end lost 3 bases, the J end lost 4 bases, and 10 bases lay between the germline ends. The CDR3, as DNA: TGCAGTGCTAGGGAGCCGCGGTATAATTCACCCCTCCACTTT. Translating it yields CSAREPRYNSPLHF.

This clonotype was counted only a few times. This chain uses TRBV24-1 with TRBJ2-5; D is uncertain. Germline V gene sequence: CDR1 KGHDR, CDR2 SFDVKD. V lost 3 bases and J lost 5, with 9 bases in between. The CDR3 has 13 residues. CDR3: CATSDRTLETQYF. The CDR3 DNA reads TGTGCCACCAGTGATCGGACGTTGGAGACCCAGTACTTC.

This chain joins TRBV6-2 or TRBV6-3 and TRBJ2-5; TRBD2 might be the D (6 bases). The CDR3 sequence is 13 residues long. V lost 7 bases, J lost 3 bases, and 12 bases lay in between. In germline, CDR1 is MNHEY, CDR2 SVGEGT. The CDR3 nucleotides are TGTGCCAGCAACGGGTGGGGGGAAGAGACCCAGTACTTC. Its protein is CASNGWGEETQYF.

The chain links TRBV18 to TRBJ1-3, with unresolved D. Deletions cut 3 bases from V and 0 bases from J, with 12 bases between. CDR3 size: 16 residues. The germline CDR1 and CDR2 sequences are KGHSH and LQKENI. The CDR3 DNA sequence: TGTGCCAGCTCACCTAATTCCCGGGGCTCTGGAAACACCATATATTTT. It codes for CASSPNSRGSGNTIYF. The full variable domain, completed using reference TRBV18 and TRBJ1-3, is NAGVMQNPRHLVRRRGQEARLRCSPMKGHSHVYWYRQLPEEGLKFMVYLQKENIIDESGMPKERFSAEFPKEGPSILRIQQVVRGDSAAYFCASSPNSRGSGNTIYFGEGSWLTVV.

Of note for this clonotype: This may be a read error, as it is one base from a much larger clone. V usage is TRBV6-5 and J usage is TRBJ1-6; TRBD1 is a possible D gene (6 bases). Germline CDR1 and CDR2: MNHEY and SVGAGI. The CDR3 loop spans 16 amino acids. CDR3 in DNA: TGTGCCATCAGTTACTCGAGGGACATACATAATTCACCCCTCCACTTT. This translates into CAISYSRDIHNSPLHF.

This clonotype was counted ten times or more. The rearrangement joins TRBV7-8 to TRBJ2-2; a weak D match, TRBD2 (5 bases). The CDR3 sequence is 17 residues long. CDR1 SGHVS and CDR2 FQNEAQ come from the germline V gene. V dropped 1 base and J dropped 6 bases, with 18 bases sitting between them. This chain's CDR3 is CASSLVRVPPVAGELFF. The DNA of the CDR3 is TGTGCCAGCAGCTTAGTGAGGGTACCTCCAGTTGCCGGGGAGCTGTTTTTT.

The CDR3, as DNA: TGTGCCAGCATCCGGGGAGGAGGTGGTGGCACTGAAGCTTTCTTT. Protein product: CASIRGGGGGTEAFF. The V gene is TRBV7-9, the J gene TRBJ1-1, with D hard to call. V shed 7 bases and J shed 4 bases, with 19 bases lying between them. The CDR3 is made up of 15 amino acids. In germline, CDR1 is SEHNR, CDR2 FQNEAQ (reference sequence).

This clonotype appeared many times. The chain combines TRBV10-1 with TRBJ1-1; 7 bases are a match to TRBD1. Germline V CDR1 and CDR2: WNHNN, SYGVQD (reference sequence). The CDR3 loop spans 14 amino acids. V was pared by 2 bases and J by 0 bases, with 0 bases of the junction left unmatched. The CDR3 is CASSEGQVNTEAFF. The CDR3 coding sequence is TGCGCCAGCAGTGAGGGACAGGTGAACACTGAAGCTTTCTTT.